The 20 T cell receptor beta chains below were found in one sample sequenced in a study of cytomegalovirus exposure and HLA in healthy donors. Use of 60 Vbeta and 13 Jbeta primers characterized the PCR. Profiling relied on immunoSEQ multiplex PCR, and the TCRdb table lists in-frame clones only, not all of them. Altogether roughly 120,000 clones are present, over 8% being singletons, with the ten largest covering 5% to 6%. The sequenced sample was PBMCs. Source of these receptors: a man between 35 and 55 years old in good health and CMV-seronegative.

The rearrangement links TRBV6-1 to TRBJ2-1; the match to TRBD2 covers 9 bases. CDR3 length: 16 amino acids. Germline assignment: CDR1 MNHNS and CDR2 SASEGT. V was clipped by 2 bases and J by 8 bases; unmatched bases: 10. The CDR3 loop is CASSEWAGGPIDEQFF. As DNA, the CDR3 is TGTGCCAGCAGTGAATGGGCGGGGGGGCCTATCGATGAGCAGTTCTTC.

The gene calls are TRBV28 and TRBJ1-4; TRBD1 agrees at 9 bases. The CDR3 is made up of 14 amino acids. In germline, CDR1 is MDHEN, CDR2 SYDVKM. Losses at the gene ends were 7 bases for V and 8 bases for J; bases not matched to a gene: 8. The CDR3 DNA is TGTGCCAGCACCCTCGGGACAGGGTACGAAAAACTGTTTTTT. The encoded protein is CASTLGTGYEKLFF.

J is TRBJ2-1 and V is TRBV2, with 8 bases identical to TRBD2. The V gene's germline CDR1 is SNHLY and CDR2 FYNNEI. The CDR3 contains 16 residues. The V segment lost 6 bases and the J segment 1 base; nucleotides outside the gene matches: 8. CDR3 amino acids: CASRAPGLGSYNEQFF. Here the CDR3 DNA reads TGTGCCAGCAGAGCACCGGGACTAGGGTCCTACAATGAGCAGTTCTTC.

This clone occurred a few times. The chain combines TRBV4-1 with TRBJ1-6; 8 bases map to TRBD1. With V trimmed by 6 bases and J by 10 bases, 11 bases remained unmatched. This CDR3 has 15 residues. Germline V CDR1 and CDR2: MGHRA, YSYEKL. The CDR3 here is CASSLGQGEGSPLHF. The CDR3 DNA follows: TGCGCCAGCAGTCTCGGACAGGGCGAAGGGTCACCCCTCCACTTT.

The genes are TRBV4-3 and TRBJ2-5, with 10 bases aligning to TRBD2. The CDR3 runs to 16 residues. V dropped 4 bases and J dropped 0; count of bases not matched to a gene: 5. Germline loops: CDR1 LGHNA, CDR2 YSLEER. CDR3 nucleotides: TGCGCCAGCAGCCGCCAGCGGGGGGGTTACCAAGAGACCCAGTACTTC. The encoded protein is CASSRQRGGYQETQYF.

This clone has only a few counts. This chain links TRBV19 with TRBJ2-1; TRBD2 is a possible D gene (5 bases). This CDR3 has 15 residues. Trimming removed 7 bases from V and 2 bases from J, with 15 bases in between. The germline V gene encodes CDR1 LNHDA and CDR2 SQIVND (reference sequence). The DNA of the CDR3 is TGTGCCAGTACCCCCCCCCGGGGAACCTACAATGAGCAGTTCTTC. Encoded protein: CASTPPRGTYNEQFF.

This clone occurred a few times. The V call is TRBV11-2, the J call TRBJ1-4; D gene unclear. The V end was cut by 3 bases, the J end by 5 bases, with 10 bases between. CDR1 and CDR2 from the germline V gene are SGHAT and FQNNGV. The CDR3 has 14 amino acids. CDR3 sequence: CASSFTVNNEKLFF. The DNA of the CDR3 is TGTGCCAGCAGCTTCACAGTTAACAATGAAAAACTGTTTTTT.

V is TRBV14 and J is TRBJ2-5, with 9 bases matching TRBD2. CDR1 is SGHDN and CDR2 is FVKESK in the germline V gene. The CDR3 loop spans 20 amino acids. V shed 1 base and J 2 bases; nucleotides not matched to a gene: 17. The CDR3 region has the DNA TGTGCCAGCAGCCAAGTACTAGCGGGCTGTTCCACCCCAAAACAAGAGACCCAGTACTTC. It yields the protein CASSQVLAGCSTPKQETQYF.

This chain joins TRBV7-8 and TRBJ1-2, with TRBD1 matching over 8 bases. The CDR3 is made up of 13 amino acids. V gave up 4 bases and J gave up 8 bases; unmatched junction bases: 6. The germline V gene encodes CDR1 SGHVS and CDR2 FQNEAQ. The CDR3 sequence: CASSSTGEGGYTF. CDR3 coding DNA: TGTGCCAGCAGCTCGACAGGGGAAGGAGGCTACACCTTC.

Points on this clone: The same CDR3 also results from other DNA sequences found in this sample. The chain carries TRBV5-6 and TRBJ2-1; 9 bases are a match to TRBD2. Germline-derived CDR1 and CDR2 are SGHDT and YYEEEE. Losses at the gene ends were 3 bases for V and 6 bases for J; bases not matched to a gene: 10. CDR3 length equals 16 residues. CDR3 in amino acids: CASSSSRSGGPNEQFF. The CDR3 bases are TGTGCCAGCAGCTCCTCCAGGAGCGGGGGGCCCAATGAGCAGTTCTTC.

The CDR3 spells CASSYGQGARVGNQPQHF. DNA for the CDR3: TGTGCCAGTAGTTATGGACAGGGGGCTAGGGTAGGCAATCAGCCCCAGCATTTT. This chain connects TRBV19 to TRBJ1-5, with TRBD1 identical over 11 bases. V lost 5 bases and J lost 2; bases outside the gene matches: 11. CDR1 LNHDA and CDR2 SQIVND come from the germline V gene (reference sequence). The CDR3 totals 18 residues.

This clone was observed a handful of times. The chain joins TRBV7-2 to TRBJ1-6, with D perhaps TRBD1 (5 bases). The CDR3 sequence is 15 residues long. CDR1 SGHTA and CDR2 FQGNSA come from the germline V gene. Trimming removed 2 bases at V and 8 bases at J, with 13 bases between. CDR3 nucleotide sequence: TGTGCCAGCAGCTTACGGGTCGGGGGGGATTCACCCCTCCACTTT. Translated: CASSLRVGGDSPLHF.

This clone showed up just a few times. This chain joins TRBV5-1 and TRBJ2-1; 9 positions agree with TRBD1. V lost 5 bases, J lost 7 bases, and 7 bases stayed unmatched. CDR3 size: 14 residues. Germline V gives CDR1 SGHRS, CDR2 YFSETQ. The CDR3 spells CASSLQGAANEQFF. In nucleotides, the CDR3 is TGCGCCAGCAGTTTACAGGGGGCGGCGAATGAGCAGTTCTTC. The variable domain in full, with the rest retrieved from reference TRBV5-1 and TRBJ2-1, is KAGVTQTPRYLIKTRGQQVTLSCSPISGHRSVSWYQQTPGQGLQFLFEYFSETQRNKGNFPGRFSGRQFSNSRSEMNVSTLELGDSALYLCASSLQGAANEQFFGPGTRLTVL.

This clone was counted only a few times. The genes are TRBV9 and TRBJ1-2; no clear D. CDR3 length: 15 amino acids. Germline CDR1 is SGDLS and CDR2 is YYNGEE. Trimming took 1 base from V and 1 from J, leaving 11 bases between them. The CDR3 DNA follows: TGTGCCAGCAGCGTATGGGCAGAAAGTAACTATGGCTACACCTTC. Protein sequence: CASSVWAESNYGYTF. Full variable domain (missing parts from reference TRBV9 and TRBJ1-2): DSGVTQTPKHLITATGQRVTLRCSPRSGDLSVYWYQQSLDQGLQFLIQYYNGEERAKGNILERFSAQQFPDLHSELNLSSLELGDSALYFCASSVWAESNYGYTFGSGTRLTVV.

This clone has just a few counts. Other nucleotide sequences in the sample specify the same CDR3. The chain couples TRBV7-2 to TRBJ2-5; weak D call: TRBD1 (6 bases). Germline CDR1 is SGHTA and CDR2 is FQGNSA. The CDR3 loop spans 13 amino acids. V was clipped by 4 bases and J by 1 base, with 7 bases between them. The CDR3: CASSYRVQETQYF. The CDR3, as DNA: TGTGCCAGCAGCTACAGGGTCCAAGAGACCCAGTACTTC. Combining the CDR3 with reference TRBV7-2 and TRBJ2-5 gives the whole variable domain GAGVSQSPSNKVTEKGKDVELRCDPISGHTALYWYRQSLGQGLEFLIYFQGNSAPDKSGLPSDRFSAERTGGSVSTLTIQRTQQEDSAVYLCASSYRVQETQYFGPGTRLLVL.

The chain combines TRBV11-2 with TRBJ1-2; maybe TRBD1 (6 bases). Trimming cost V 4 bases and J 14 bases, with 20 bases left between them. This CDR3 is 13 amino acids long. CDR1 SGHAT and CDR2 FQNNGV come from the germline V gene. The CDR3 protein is CASSSALQGKNTF. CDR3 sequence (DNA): TGTGCCAGCAGCTCGGCATTACAGGGCAAGAATACCTTC.

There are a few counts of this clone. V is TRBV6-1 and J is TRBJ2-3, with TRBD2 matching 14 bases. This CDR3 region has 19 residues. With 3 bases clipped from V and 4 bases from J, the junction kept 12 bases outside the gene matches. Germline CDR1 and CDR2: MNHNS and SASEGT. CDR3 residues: CASSDRTSGGLLLPDTQYF. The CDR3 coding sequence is TGTGCCAGCAGTGACAGGACTAGCGGGGGGCTATTACTGCCAGATACGCAGTATTTT.

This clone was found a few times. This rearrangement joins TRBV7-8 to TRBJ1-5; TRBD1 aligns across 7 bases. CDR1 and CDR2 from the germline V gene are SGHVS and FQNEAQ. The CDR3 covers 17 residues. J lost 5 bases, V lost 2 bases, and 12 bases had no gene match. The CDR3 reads CASSLLTPYRGDQPQHF. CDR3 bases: TGTGCCAGCAGCTTATTGACCCCCTACAGGGGCGATCAGCCCCAGCATTTT.

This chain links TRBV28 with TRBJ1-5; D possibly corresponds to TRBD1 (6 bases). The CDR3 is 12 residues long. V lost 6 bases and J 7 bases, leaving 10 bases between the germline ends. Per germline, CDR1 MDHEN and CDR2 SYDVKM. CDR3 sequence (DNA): TGTGCCAGCAGCACAGGGAACCAGCCCCAGCATTTT. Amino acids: CASSTGNQPQHF.

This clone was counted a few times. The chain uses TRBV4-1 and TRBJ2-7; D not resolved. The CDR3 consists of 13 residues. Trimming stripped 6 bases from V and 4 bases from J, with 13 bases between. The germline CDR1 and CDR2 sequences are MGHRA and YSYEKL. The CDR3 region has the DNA TGCGCCAGCAGTCCCTTCGCAGCGTACGAGCAGTACTTC. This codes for CASSPFAAYEQYF.